This T cell receptor beta chain was retrieved from a study of T cell responses to AZD1222 COVID-19 vaccine. General study results and limits: Spike-specific TCR breadth and depth were elevated following two AZD1222 doses. Every sample of the repertoires postdated the peak T cell response.

This clone was counted many times. Its antigen is still unknown. The repertoire was sequenced with immunoSEQ multiplex PCR; TCRdb's copy has only in-frame clones and lacks some. The table shows under 140,000 clones, with nearly 90% occurring only once. This CDR3 is 15 amino acids long. Germline V gene data show CDR1 as MRHNA and CDR2 as SNTAGT. Deletions cut 2 bases from V and 4 bases from J, with 14 bases between. This receptor was identified in an adult in good health. Sequenced material: peripheral blood, taken on day 0 of AZD1222 vaccination. This chain links TRBV6-4 with TRBJ1-2; the D gene is possibly TRBD1 (6 bases). Written as DNA, the CDR3 is TGTGCCAGCAGTGACACCCCCGGGACAAGCTATGGCTACACCTTC. This encodes CASSDTPGTSYGYTF.